These 6 T cell receptor beta chains were sequenced from one sample in a study of shared clonotypes between healthy human individuals. The method was immunoSEQ multiplex PCR; TCRdb's version includes in-frame clones alone and lacks a portion of them. This table holds 2 million to 2.5 million clones, 85% to 95% found once. The material sequenced was naive CD4+ T cells from PBMCs. Indicated subset: CD45RA+ positively selected. The receptors come from a young man in good health. Some clones in this sample may be carry-over from other donors' samples.

The chain has TRBV28 and TRBJ1-5; D perhaps matches TRBD1 (5 bases). The CDR3 consists of 15 residues. CDR1 MDHEN and CDR2 SYDVKM come from the germline V gene. Trimming stripped 2 bases from V and 4 bases from J, with 12 bases between. The chain's CDR3 is CASSLPGPGNQPQHF. The CDR3 nucleotides read TGTGCCAGCAGTTTACCGGGACCTGGGAATCAGCCCCAGCATTTT.

This clone was counted a few times. The V and J genes are TRBV9 and TRBJ2-2, with D possibly called TRBD1 or TRBD2 (5 bases each). The V gene lost 0 bases and the J gene lost 4 bases, with 10 bases spanning the gap. The germline CDR1 and CDR2 sequences are SGDLS and YYNGEE. This CDR3 comprises 15 residues. The CDR3 DNA is TGTGCCAGCAGCGTAGAGGGACGGCTCACCGGGGAGCTGTTTTTT. This translates into CASSVEGRLTGELFF.

The chain is built from TRBV18 and TRBJ2-5, with 7 bases lining up with TRBD1. Per the germline V gene, CDR1 is KGHSH and CDR2 is LQKENI. V shed 11 bases, J shed 4 bases, and the junction held 7 bases outside the gene matches. The CDR3 extends over 12 amino acids. The CDR3 loop is CAARDSGETQYF. In nucleotides, the CDR3 is TGTGCCGCCCGGGACAGTGGAGAGACCCAGTACTTC.

This chain links TRBV1 with TRBJ2-1; no check of the table's D call, TRBD2, against the DNA was made. TRBV1 counts as a pseudogene. CDR3 length: 14 residues. The chain's CDR3 is CTSKASGGNNEQFF. In DNA, the CDR3 is TGCACCAGCAAAGCCAGCGGGGGAAACAATGAGCAGTTCTTC.

V usage is TRBV19 and J usage is TRBJ1-5; D may be TRBD1 (6 bases). The V end lost 4 bases, the J end lost 15 bases, and 13 bases lay between the germline ends. The CDR3 is made up of 11 amino acids. Germline CDR1 reads LNHDA; CDR2 reads SQIVND (reference sequence). This CDR3 reads CASSTPGQSHF. CDR3 nucleotides: TGTGCCAGTAGTACGCCGGGACAATCGCATTTT.

The V gene is TRBV6-5, the J gene TRBJ2-7, with TRBD2 as a possible D gene (5 bases). Per germline, CDR1 MNHEY and CDR2 SVGAGI. V shed 4 bases and J shed 4 bases, with 8 bases lying between them. The CDR3 sequence is 12 residues long. The CDR3 region is CASSSTRYEQYF. The CDR3 nucleotides are TGTGCCAGCAGTTCCACTAGGTACGAGCAGTACTTC.